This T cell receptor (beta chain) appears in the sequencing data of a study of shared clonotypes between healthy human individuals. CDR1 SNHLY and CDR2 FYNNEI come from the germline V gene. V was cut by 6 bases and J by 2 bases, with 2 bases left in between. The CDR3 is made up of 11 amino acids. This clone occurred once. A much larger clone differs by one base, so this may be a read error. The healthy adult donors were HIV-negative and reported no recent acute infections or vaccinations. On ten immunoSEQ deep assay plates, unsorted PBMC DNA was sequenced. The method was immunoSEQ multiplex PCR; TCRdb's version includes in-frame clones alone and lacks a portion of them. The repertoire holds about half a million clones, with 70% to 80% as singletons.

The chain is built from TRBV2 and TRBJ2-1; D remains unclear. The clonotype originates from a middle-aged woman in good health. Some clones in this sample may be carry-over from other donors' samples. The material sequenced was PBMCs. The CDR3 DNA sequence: TGTGCCAGCAGGGCCTACAATGAGCAGTTCTTC. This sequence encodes CASRAYNEQFF.